Each of the 8 T cell receptor beta chains below was sequenced from the same sample in a study of CD8 T cells in ankylosing spondylitis. TCRdb independently ran MiXCR on the 5' RACE reads; one entry per CDR3 protein. Of approximately 60,000 distinct CDR3 sequences listed, about 6% are singletons. Sequencing input: synovial fluid, either unsorted or a sorted T cell fraction (not recorded which). The source of these receptors is a male donor with ankylosing spondylitis.

At least ten counts were recorded for this clonotype. The chain is built from TRBV6-1 and TRBJ2-1; 10 bases agree with TRBD2. The J segment lost 8 bases and the V segment lost 11 bases, leaving 12 bases of the junction unmatched. The CDR3 consists of 14 residues. From germline, CDR1 is MNHNS and CDR2 SASEGT. The CDR3 sequence is CAAGRASGRYEQFF. The CDR3 DNA is TGTGCCGCCGGGCGGGCTAGCGGGAGATATGAGCAGTTCTTC.

This clonotype was recorded at least ten times. V usage is TRBV29-1 and J usage is TRBJ1-1; weak D call: TRBD1 (5 bases). The germline V gene encodes CDR1 SQVTM and CDR2 ANQGSEA. Trimming left V 0 bases short and J 2 bases short, with 13 bases between. The CDR3 is 15 residues long. CDR3 nucleotides: TGCAGCGTTGAAGATCTTCCAGGGCATAACACTGAAGCTTTCTTT. The encoded protein is CSVEDLPGHNTEAFF. Combining the CDR3 with reference TRBV29-1 and TRBJ1-1 gives the whole variable domain SAVISQKPSRDICQRGTSLTIQCQVDSQVTMMFWYRQQPGQSLTLIATANQGSEATYESGFVIDKFPISRPNLTFSTLTVSNMSPEDSSIYLCSVEDLPGHNTEAFFGQGTRLTVV.

This clonotype was seen at least ten times. CDR3 nucleotide sequence: TGCAGTGCTAGAAGAAAGGGGGAAAACACTGAAGCTTTCTTT. Translation: CSARRKGENTEAFF. V is TRBV20-1 and J is TRBJ1-1; a weak D match, TRBD1 (6 bases). V dropped 2 bases and J dropped 2 bases, with 12 bases sitting between them. The CDR3 length is 14 residues. CDR1 is DFQATT, CDR2 SNEGSKA, per germline (reference sequence).

The rearrangement joins TRBV7-3 to TRBJ2-6; a possible D gene is TRBD2 (5 bases). This CDR3 is built from 17 residues. The germline V gene has CDR1 SGHTA and CDR2 FQGTGA. The V end was cut by 2 bases, the J end by 0 bases, with 11 bases between. The CDR3 bases are TGTGCCAGCAGCTTAGCGGGCCCGCGCTCTGGGGCCAACGTCCTGACTTTC. This encodes CASSLAGPRSGANVLTF.

This clonotype showed up many times. The J gene is TRBJ2-1, the V gene TRBV28, with D perhaps matching TRBD1 (5 bases). The CDR3 length is 13 residues. Deletions cut 6 bases from V and 5 bases from J, with 11 bases between. From germline, CDR1 is MDHEN and CDR2 SYDVKM. The CDR3 region has the DNA TGTGCCAGCAGGGCAGGGTGGGACAATGAGCAGTTCTTC. It codes for CASRAGWDNEQFF.

This clonotype was seen at least ten times. A much larger clone lies one base from this, so it may be a read error. J is TRBJ1-5 and V is TRBV29-1, with D maybe TRBD1 (6 bases). This CDR3 is 13 amino acids long. V dropped 7 bases and J dropped 3 bases, with 13 bases sitting between them. Germline V lookup: CDR1 SQVTM, CDR2 ANQGSEA. This chain's CDR3 is CSARDNLNQPQHF. The CDR3 DNA is TGCAGCGCCCGGGACAACCTCAATCAGCCCCAGCATTTT.

This clonotype was counted at least ten times. The chain employs TRBV29-1 and TRBJ1-2; TRBD1 is a possible D gene (5 bases). V was pared by 6 bases and J by 5 bases, with 16 bases between. Germline lookup yields CDR1 SQVTM and CDR2 ANQGSEA. The CDR3 has 13 residues. CDR3 sequence: CSVQRQSSYGYTF. CDR3 coding DNA: TGCAGCGTACAACGACAGTCCTCATATGGCTACACCTTC. The variable domain in full, completed from reference TRBV29-1 and TRBJ1-2, reads SAVISQKPSRDICQRGTSLTIQCQVDSQVTMMFWYRQQPGQSLTLIATANQGSEATYESGFVIDKFPISRPNLTFSTLTVSNMSPEDSSIYLCSVQRQSSYGYTFGSGTRLTVV.

This clonotype was counted at least ten times. The chain carries TRBV20-1 and TRBJ2-2, with D maybe TRBD2 (5 bases). The CDR3 is 17 residues long. Trimming pared 6 bases from V and 7 bases from J, leaving 27 bases between. The germline gives CDR1 DFQATT, CDR2 SNEGSKA (reference sequence). CDR3 in DNA: TGCAGTGCGGCAAAAGACCCGGAGGCATATAATGGCGGGGAGCTGTTTTTT. This translates into CSAAKDPEAYNGGELFF.